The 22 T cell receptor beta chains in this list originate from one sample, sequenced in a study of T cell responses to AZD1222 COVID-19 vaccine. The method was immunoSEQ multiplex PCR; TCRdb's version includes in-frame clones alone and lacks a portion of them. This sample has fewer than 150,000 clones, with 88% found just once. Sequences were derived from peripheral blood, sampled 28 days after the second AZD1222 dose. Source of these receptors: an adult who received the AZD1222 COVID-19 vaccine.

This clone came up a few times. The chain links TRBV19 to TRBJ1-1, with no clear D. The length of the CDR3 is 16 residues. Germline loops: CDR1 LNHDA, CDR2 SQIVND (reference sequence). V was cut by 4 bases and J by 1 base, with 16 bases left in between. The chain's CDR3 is CASSTIRELGNTEAFF. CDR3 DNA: TGTGCCAGTAGTACGATACGTGAACTGGGGAACACTGAAGCTTTCTTT. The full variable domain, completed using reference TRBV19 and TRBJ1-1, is DGGITQSPKYLFRKEGQNVTLSCEQNLNHDAMYWYRQDPGQGLRLIYYSQIVNDFQKGDIAEGYSVSREKKESFPLTVTSAQKNPTAFYLCASSTIRELGNTEAFFGQGTRLTVV.

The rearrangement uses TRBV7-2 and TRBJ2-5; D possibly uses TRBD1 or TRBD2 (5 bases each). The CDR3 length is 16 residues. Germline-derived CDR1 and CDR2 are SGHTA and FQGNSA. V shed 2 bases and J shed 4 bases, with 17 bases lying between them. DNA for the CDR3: TGTGCCAGCAGCTTAAACGCAGGACGGGGCGGAGAGACCCAGTACTTC. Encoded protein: CASSLNAGRGGETQYF.

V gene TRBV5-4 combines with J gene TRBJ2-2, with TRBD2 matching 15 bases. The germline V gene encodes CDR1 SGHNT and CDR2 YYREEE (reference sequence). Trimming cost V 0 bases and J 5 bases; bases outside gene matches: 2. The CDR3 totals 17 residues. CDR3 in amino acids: CASSLEGLAGGTGELFF. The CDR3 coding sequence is TGTGCCAGCAGCTTGGAGGGACTAGCGGGAGGAACCGGGGAGCTGTTTTTT.

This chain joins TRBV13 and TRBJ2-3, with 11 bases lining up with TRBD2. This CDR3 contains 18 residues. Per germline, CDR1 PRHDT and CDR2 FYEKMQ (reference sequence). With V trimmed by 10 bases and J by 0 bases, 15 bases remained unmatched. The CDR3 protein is CATALGAGTSGSTDTQYF. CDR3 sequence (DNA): TGTGCCACCGCTCTTGGGGCCGGGACTAGCGGAAGCACAGATACGCAGTATTTT.

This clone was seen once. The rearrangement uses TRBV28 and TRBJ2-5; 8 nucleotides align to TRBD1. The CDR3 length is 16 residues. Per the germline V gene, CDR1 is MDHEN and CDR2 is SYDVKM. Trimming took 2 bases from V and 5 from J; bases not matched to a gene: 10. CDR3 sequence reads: CASSLIPQGVEETQYF. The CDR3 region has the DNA TGTGCCAGCAGTTTAATACCACAGGGGGTGGAGGAGACCCAGTACTTC. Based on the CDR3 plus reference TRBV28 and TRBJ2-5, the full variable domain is DVKVTQSSRYLVKRTGEKVFLECVQDMDHENMFWYRQDPGLGLRLIYFSYDVKMKEKGDIPEGYSVSREKKERFSLILESASTNQTSMYLCASSLIPQGVEETQYFGPGTRLLVL.

The DNA for the CDR3 is TGTGCCAGCACGGGTTTGGCAGGGGGGAATTCACCCCTCCACTTT. This translates into CASTGLAGGNSPLHF. This chain connects TRBV28 to TRBJ1-6; 7 nucleotides align to TRBD1. Per germline, CDR1 MDHEN and CDR2 SYDVKM. With V trimmed by 7 bases and J by 7 bases, 10 bases remained unmatched. The CDR3 consists of 15 residues.

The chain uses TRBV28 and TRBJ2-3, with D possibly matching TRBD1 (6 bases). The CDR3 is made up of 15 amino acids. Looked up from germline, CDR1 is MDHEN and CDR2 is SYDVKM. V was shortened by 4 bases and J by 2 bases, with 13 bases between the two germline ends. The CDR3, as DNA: TGTGCCAGCAGTTCCCTCCGGGACAACACAGATACGCAGTATTTT. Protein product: CASSSLRDNTDTQYF.

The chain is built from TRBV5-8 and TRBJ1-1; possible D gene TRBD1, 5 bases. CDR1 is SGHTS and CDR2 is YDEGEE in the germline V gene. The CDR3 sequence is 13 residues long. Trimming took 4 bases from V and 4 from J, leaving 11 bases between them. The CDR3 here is CASSRQGTTEAFF. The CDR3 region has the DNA TGTGCCAGCAGCCGCCAGGGAACCACTGAAGCTTTCTTT. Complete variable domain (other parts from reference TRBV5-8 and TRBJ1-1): EAGVTQSPTHLIKTRGQQATLRCSPISGHTSVYWYQQALGLGLQFLLWYDEGEERNRGNFPPRFSGRQFPNYSSELNVNALELEDSALYLCASSRQGTTEAFFGQGTRLTVV.

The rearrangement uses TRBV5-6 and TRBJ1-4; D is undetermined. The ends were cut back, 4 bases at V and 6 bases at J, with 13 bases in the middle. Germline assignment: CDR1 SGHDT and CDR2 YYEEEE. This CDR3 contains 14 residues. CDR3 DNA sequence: TGTGCCAGCAGCCCCGGAGGTCTGCATGAAAAACTGTTTTTT. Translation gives CASSPGGLHEKLFF.

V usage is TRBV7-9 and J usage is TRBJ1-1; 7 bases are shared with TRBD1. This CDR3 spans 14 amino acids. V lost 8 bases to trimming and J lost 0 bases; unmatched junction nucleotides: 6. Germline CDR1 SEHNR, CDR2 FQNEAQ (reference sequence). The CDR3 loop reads CASGKGQMNTEAFF. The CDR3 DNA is TGTGCCAGCGGGAAGGGACAGATGAACACTGAAGCTTTCTTT. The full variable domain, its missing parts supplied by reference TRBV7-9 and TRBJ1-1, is DTGVSQNPRHKITKRGQNVTFRCDPISEHNRLYWYRQTLGQGPEFLTYFQNEAQLEKSRLLSDRFSAERPKGSFSTLEIQRTEQGDSAMYLCASGKGQMNTEAFFGQGTRLTVV.

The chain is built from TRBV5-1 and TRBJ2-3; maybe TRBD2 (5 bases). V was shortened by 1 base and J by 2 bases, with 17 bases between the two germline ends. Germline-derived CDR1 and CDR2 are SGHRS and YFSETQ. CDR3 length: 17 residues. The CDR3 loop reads CASSLKLGPGHTDTQYF. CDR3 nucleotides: TGCGCCAGCAGCTTGAAACTAGGCCCCGGGCACACAGATACGCAGTATTTT.

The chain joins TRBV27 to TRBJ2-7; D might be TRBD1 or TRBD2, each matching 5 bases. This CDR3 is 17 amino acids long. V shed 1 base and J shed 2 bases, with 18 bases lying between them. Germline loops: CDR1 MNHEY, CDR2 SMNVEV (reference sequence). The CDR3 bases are TGTGCCAGCAGTTTATTCACCACGGGGCCGAGGCCCTACGAGCAGTACTTC. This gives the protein CASSLFTTGPRPYEQYF.

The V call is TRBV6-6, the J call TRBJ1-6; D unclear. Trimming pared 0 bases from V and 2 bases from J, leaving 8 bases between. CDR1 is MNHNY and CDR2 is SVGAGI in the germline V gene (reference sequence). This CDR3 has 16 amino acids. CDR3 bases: TGTGCCAGCAGTTACTCCCAGATAGCCTATAATTCACCCCTCCACTTT. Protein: CASSYSQIAYNSPLHF.

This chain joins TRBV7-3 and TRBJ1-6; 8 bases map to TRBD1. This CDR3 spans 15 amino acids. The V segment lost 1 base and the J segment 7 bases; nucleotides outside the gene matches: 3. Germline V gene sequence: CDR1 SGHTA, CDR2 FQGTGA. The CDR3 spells CASSLMGQANSPLHF. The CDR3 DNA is TGTGCCAGCAGCTTAATGGGACAGGCCAATTCACCCCTCCACTTT.

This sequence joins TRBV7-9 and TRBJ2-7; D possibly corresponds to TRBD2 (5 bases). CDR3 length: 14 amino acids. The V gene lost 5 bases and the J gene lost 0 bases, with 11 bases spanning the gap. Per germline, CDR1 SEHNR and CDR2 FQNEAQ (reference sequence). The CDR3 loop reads CASSPTGSSYEQYF. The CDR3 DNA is TGTGCCAGCAGCCCTACGGGAAGCTCCTACGAGCAGTACTTC.

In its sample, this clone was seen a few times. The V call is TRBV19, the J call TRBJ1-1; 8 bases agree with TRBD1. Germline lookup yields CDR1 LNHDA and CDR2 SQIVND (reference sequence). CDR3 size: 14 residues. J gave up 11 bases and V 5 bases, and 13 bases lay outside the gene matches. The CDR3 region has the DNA TGTGCCAGTAGTCCCCAAGCAGGGGGCCTCCGGGCTTTCTTT. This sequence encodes CASSPQAGGLRAFF. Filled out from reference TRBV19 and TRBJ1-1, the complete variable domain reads DGGITQSPKYLFRKEGQNVTLSCEQNLNHDAMYWYRQDPGQGLRLIYYSQIVNDFQKGDIAEGYSVSREKKESFPLTVTSAQKNPTAFYLCASSPQAGGLRAFFGQGTRLTVV.

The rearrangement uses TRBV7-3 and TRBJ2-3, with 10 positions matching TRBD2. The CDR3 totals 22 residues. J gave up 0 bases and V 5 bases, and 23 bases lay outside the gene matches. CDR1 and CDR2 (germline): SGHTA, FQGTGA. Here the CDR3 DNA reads TGTGCCAGCAGCCTACAGGCACTAGCGGGGACCCTCTTAACCCGTAGCACAGATACGCAGTATTTT. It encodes CASSLQALAGTLLTRSTDTQYF.

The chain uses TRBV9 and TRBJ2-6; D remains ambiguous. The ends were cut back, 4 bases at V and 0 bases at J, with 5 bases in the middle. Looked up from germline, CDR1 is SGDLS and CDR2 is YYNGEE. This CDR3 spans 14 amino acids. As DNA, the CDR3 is TGTGCCAGCAGCACTACCTCTGGGGCCAACGTCCTGACTTTC. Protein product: CASSTTSGANVLTF.

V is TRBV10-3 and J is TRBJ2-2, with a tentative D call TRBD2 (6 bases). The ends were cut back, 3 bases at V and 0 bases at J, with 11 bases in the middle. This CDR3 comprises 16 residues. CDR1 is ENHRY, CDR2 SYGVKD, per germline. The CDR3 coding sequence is TGTGCCATCAGTGAAAGACTAGACACGAACACCGGGGAGCTGTTTTTT. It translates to CAISERLDTNTGELFF.

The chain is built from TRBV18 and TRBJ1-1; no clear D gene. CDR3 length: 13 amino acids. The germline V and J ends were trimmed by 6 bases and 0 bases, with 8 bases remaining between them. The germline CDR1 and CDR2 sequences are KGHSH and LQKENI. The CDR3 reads CASSDSMNTEAFF. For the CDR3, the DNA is TGTGCCAGCTCGGATAGCATGAACACTGAAGCTTTCTTT.

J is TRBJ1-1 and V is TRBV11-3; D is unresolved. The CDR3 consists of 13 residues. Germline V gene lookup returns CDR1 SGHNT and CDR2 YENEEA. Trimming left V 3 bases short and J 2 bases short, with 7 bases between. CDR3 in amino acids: CASSFRANTEAFF. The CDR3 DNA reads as TGTGCCAGCAGCTTCCGTGCTAACACTGAAGCTTTCTTT.

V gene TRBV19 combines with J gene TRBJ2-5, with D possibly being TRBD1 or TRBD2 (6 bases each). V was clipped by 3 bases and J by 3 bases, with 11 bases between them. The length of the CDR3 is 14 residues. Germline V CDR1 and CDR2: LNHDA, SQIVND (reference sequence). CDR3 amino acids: CASSIGGQEETQYF. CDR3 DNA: TGTGCCAGTAGTATCGGGGGACAAGAAGAGACCCAGTACTTC.